This entry is about one T cell receptor (beta chain). V was pared by 8 bases and J by 3 bases, with 13 bases between. Germline loops: CDR1 MNHEY, CDR2 SVGAGI. The CDR3 sequence is 13 residues long. Assay used: immunoSEQ multiplex PCR; TCRdb lists only in-frame clones, some missing. The sample holds about 280,000 clones, roughly 89% seen once. These data are taken from a study of blood T cell repertoires in COVID-19. The material sequenced was PBMCs or T cells enriched from blood (not recorded which). The source is a woman aged 60-75 years who had recovered from COVID-19. The chain employs TRBV6-5 and TRBJ1-1; D unclear. In DNA form, the CDR3 reads TGTGCCAGCGGCCGGGGTTGGGACACTGAAGCTTTCTTT. Its protein is CASGRGWDTEAFF.